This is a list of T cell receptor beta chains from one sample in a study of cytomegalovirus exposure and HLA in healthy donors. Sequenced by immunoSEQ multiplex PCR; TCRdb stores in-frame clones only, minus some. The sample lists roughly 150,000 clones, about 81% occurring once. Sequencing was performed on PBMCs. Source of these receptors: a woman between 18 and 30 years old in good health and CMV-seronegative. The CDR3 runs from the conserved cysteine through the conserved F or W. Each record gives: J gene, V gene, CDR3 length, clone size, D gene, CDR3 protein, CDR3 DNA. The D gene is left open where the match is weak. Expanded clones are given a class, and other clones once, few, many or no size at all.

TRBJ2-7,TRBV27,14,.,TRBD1,CASSLGQGPDEQYF,TGTGCCAGCAGTTTGGGACAGGGTCCCGACGAGCAGTACTTC
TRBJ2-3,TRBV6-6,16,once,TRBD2,CASSQGLAAGTDTQYF,TGTGCCAGCAGCCAGGGACTAGCGGCTGGCACAGATACGCAGTATTTT
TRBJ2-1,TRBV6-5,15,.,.,CASSYSGSSYNEQFF,TGTGCCAGCAGTTACTCGGGGAGCTCCTACAATGAGCAGTTCTTC
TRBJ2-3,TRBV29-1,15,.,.,CSVEDWGGLTDTQYF,TGCAGCGTTGAAGATTGGGGGGGGCTCACAGATACGCAGTATTTT
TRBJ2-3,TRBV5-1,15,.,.,CASSLVWLITDTQYF,TGCGCCAGCAGCTTGGTTTGGCTCATCACAGATACGCAGTATTTT
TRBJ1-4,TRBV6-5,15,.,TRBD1,CASSRTTGVREKLFF,TGTGCCAGCAGCCGCACGACAGGGGTTCGGGAAAAACTGTTTTTT
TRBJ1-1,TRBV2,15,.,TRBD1,CASNYQGAGNTEAFF,TGTGCCAGCAACTACCAGGGGGCCGGGAACACTGAAGCTTTCTTT
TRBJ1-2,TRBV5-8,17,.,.,CASSLARIVGAPYGYTF,TGTGCCAGCAGCTTGGCCAGGATTGTGGGGGCCCCCTATGGCTACACCTTC
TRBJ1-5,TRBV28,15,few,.,CASSLVGGLGQPQHF,TGTGCCAGCAGTCTCGTGGGGGGGCTCGGGCAGCCCCAGCATTTT
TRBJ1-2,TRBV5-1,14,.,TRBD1,CASTLTGAEDGYTF,TGCGCCAGCACCTTAACAGGGGCGGAGGATGGCTACACCTTC
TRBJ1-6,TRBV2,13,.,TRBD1,CASSSGTGAPLHF,TGTGCCAGCAGTTCCGGGACAGGGGCACCCCTCCACTTT
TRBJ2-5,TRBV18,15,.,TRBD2,CASSEIAGGRETQYF,TGTGCCAGCTCAGAAATAGCGGGGGGCCGTGAGACCCAGTACTTC
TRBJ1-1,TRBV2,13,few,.,CASKRRRDTEAFF,TGTGCCAGCAAGCGTCGGCGGGACACTGAAGCTTTCTTT
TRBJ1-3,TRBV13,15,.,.,CASSPQGLSGNTIYF,TGTGCCAGCAGCCCACAGGGCCTCTCTGGAAACACCATATATTTT
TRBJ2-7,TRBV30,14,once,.,CAWAGPRGPSGQYF,TGTGCCTGGGCCGGGCCCAGGGGTCCATCCGGGCAGTACTTC
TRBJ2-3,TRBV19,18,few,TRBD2,CASSMRGFGRGGTDTQYF,TGTGCCAGTAGTATGAGGGGCTTCGGGAGGGGTGGCACAGATACGCAGTATTTT
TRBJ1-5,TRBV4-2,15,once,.,CASSQDGQSNQPQHF,TGTGCCAGCAGCCAAGATGGACAGAGCAATCAGCCCCAGCATTTT
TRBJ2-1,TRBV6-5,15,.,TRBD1,CASSLQGAGRNEQFF,TGTGCCAGCAGTCTACAGGGGGCGGGAAGAAATGAGCAGTTCTTC
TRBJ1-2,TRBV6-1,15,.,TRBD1,CASRGRQGGYYGYTF,TGTGCCAGCAGAGGCAGACAGGGAGGTTACTATGGCTACACCTTC
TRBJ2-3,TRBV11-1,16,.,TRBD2,CASSRLAGGNTDTQYF,TGTGCCAGCAGCCGACTAGCGGGGGGGAACACAGATACGCAGTATTTT
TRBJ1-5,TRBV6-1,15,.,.,CASSDPQGWGQPQHF,TGTGCCAGCAGTGACCCCCAGGGGTGGGGGCAGCCCCAGCATTTT
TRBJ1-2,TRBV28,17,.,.,CASSFPLRGAANYGYTF,TGTGCCAGCAGTTTCCCCCTTCGGGGGGCCGCTAACTATGGCTACACCTTC
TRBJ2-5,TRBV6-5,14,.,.,CASSPLREKETQYF,TGTGCCAGCAGCCCACTTCGGGAGAAAGAGACCCAGTACTTC
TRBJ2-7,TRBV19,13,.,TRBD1,CATSVQGAHEQYF,TGTGCCACTTCGGTACAGGGGGCCCACGAGCAGTACTTC
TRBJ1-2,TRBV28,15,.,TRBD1,CASSFSGGYDYGYTF,TGTGCCAGCAGTTTTTCAGGGGGGTATGACTATGGCTACACCTTC
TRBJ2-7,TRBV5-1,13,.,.,CASSLTGPYEQYF,TGCGCCAGCAGCTTGACAGGGCCCTACGAGCAGTACTTC
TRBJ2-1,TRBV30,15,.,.,CAWSRPGLPYNEQFF,TGTGCCTGGAGTCGACCAGGCCTCCCCTACAATGAGCAGTTCTTC
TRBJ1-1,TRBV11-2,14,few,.,CASSLAPMNTEAFF,TGTGCCAGCAGCTTAGCGCCTATGAACACTGAAGCTTTCTTT
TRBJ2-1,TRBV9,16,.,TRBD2,CASSFSGGGSYNEQFF,TGTGCCAGCAGCTTTAGCGGGGGGGGTTCCTACAATGAGCAGTTCTTC
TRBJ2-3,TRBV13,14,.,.,CASSPSGGTDTQYF,TGTGCCAGCAGCCCCAGCGGAGGCACAGATACGCAGTATTTT
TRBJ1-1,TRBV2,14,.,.,CASSRTMSDTEAFF,TGTGCCAGCAGTCGCACTATGTCGGACACTGAAGCTTTCTTT
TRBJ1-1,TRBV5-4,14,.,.,CASSLSGSGTEAFF,TGTGCCAGCAGCTTGTCAGGGTCCGGGACTGAAGCTTTCTTT
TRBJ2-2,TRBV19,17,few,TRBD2,CASSPTNPGRGTGELFF,TGTGCCAGTAGTCCCACAAACCCGGGGAGGGGCACCGGGGAGCTGTTTTTT
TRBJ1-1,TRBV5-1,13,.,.,CASSLLRTDEAFF,TGCGCCAGCAGCCTGTTAAGGACAGACGAAGCTTTCTTT
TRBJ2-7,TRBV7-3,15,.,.,CASSLGTSGGYEQYF,TGTGCCAGCAGCTTGGGAACCTCCGGGGGTTACGAGCAGTACTTC
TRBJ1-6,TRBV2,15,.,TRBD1,CASRRDRGLESPLHF,TGTGCCAGCAGGAGAGACAGGGGGCTGGAGTCACCCCTCCACTTT
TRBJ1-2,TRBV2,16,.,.,CASSEGRGSLHYGYTF,TGTGCCAGCAGTGAAGGGAGAGGCAGCCTACACTATGGCTACACCTTC
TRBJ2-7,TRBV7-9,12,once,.,CSSSLSVNEQYF,TGTTCCAGCAGCTTATCGGTTAACGAGCAGTACTTC
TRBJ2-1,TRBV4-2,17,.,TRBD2,CASSQYLAGGLHNEQFF,TGTGCCAGCAGCCAATACCTAGCGGGGGGGCTACACAATGAGCAGTTCTTC